The entry that follows covers one T cell receptor (beta chain) sequence. Its antigen is currently unknown. The data were obtained in a study of T cell responses to AZD1222 COVID-19 vaccine. The study, taken as a whole, reports: Spike-specific TCR breadth and depth rose after two AZD1222 doses.

Using immunoSEQ multiplex PCR, the repertoire was profiled, and TCRdb retains in-frame clones only, with some absent. Found here are about 48,000 clones, approximately 89% of them singletons; the top ten hold approximately 5.3%. From germline, CDR1 is SEHNR and CDR2 FQNEAQ (reference sequence). This CDR3 spans 13 amino acids. V was pared by 4 bases and J by 4 bases, with 11 bases between. This chain links TRBV7-9 with TRBJ2-7; D is possibly TRBD1 (5 bases). This sample comprised peripheral blood, obtained 28 days after the second AZD1222 dose. The sequence was collected from an adult who received the AZD1222 COVID-19 vaccine. Written as DNA, the CDR3 is TGTGCCAGCAGCTCGGACCAGGGTTACGAGCAGTACTTC. Protein: CASSSDQGYEQYF.